The entry below gives a single T cell receptor (beta chain) sequence along with its context. The data were taken from a study of blood T cell repertoires in COVID-19. On the study more broadly: The study drew acute and convalescent COVID-19 samples from the United States, Italy and Spain.

The assay was immunoSEQ multiplex PCR, and TCRdb's table has in-frame clones only and misses some. The sample includes tens of thousands of clones, 75% to 90% seen only once; the top ten take approximately 20%. Seattle participants joined during active infection and were tracked over time. The V end lost 5 bases, the J end lost 0 bases, and 14 bases lay between the germline ends. Germline lookup yields CDR1 SGHTA and CDR2 FQGTGA. CDR3 size: 16 residues. The sample was peripheral blood. V gene TRBV7-3 combines with J gene TRBJ2-4, with TRBD1 as a possible D gene (6 bases). The source is a woman aged 55-75 years with COVID-19, enrolled during active disease. CDR3 in amino acids: CASSPGTKAAKNIQYF. The CDR3 coding sequence is TGTGCCAGCAGCCCCGGGACAAAAGCAGCCAAAAACATTCAGTACTTC.